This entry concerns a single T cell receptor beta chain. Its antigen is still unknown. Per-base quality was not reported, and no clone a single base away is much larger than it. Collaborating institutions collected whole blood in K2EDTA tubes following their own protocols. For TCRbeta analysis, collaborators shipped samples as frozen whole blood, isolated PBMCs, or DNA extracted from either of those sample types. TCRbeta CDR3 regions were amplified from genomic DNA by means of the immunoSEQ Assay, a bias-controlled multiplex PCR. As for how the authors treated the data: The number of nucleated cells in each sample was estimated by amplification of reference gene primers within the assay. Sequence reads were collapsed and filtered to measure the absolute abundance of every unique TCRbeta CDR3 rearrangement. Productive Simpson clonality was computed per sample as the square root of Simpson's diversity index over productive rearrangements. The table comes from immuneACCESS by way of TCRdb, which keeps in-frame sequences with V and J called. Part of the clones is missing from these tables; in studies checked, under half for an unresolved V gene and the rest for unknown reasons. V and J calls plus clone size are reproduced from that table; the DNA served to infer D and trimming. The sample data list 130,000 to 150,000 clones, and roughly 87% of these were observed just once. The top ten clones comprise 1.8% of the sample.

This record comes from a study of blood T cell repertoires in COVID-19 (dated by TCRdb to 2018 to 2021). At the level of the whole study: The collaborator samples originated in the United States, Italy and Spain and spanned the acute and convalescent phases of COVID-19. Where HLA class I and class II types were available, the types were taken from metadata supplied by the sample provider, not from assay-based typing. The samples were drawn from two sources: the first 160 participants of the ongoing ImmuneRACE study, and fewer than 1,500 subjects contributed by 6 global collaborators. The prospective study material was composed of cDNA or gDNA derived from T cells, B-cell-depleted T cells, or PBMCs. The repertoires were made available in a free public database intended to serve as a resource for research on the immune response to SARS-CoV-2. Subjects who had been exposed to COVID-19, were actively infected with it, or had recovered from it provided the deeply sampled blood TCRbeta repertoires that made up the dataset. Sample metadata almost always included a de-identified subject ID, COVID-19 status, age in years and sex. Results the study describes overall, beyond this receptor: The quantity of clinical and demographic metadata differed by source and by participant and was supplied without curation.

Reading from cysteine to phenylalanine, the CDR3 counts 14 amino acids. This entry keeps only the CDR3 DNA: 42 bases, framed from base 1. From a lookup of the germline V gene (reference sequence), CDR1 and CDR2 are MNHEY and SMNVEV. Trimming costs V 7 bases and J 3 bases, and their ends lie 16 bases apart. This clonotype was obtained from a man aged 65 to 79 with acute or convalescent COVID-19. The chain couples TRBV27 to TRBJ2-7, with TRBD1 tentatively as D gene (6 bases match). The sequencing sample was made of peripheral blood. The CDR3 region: CASKLRTANYEQYF. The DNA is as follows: TGTGCCAGCAAGTTACGGACAGCAAACTACGAGCAGTACTTC.